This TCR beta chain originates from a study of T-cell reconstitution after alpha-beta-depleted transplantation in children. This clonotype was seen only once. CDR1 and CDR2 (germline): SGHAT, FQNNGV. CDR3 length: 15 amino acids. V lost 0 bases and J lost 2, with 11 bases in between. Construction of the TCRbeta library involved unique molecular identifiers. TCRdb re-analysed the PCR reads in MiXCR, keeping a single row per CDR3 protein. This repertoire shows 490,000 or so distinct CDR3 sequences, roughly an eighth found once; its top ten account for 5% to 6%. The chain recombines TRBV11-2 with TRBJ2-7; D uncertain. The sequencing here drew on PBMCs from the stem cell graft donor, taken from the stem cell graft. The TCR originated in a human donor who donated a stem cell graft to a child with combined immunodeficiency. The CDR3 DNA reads TGTGCCAGCAGCTTAGAGATAGGGCAACCCTACGAGCAGTACTTC. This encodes CASSLEIGQPYEQYF.